This T cell receptor beta chain originates from a study of cytomegalovirus exposure and HLA in healthy donors. Points on this clone: Its antigen remains unidentified.

The PCR contained 60 Vbeta and 13 Jbeta primers. Profiled with immunoSEQ multiplex PCR; TCRdb holds only in-frame clones, not every one. The data show about 35,000 clones, less than 85% seen once. The CDR3 extends over 14 amino acids. V was trimmed by 3 bases and J by 0 bases, leaving 7 bases between them. Germline CDR1 reads SGHNT; CDR2 reads YENEEA. Study-wide points: Follow-up analysis seemed to connect common viral pathogens with several of the most significant clusters identified.

The origin of this receptor is a male donor in good health and CMV-seronegative. The rearrangement uses TRBV11-3 and TRBJ2-3; D is uncertain. Sequencing used PBMCs. CDR3 in DNA: TGTGCCAGCAGCTTCAGTCAAAGCACAGATACGCAGTATTTT. It codes for CASSFSQSTDTQYF.